Reported below is one TCR beta chain. The antigen is not known. Production of TCR cDNA was by 5'RACE template switching, which also added a universal primer site and UMIs. From the 5' RACE reads, TCRdb called clonotypes with MiXCR, one entry per CDR3 protein. The repertoire consists of a few hundred thousand distinct CDR3 sequences, with roughly 4.3% occurring once and the leading ten covering about 24%. This CDR3 has 16 amino acids. Trimming shortened V by 0 bases and J by 4 bases, and 13 bases separated the two germline ends. This entry comes from a study of T cells after yellow fever vaccination. General study results and limits: Most clones from primary vaccination were detected again post-booster (around 96% CD4, 88% CD8). Abundant clonotypes from the bulk population could get into FACS-sorted repertoires as contaminants. A small share of clonotypes appeared in both CD4 and CD8 compartments.

The clonotype was recovered from a man aged 18 to 30 who received the YFV17D yellow fever vaccine. The source was PBMCs, collected 5 days after the yellow fever booster vaccination. The chain couples TRBV12-3 or TRBV12-4 to TRBJ1-5; D unclear. Here the CDR3 DNA reads TGTGCCAGCAGTTTAGCGCATAGCGATCTAAATCAGCCCCAGCATTTT. This gives the protein CASSLAHSDLNQPQHF.